This TCR beta chain stems from a study of OX40 agonist ivuxolimab in advanced cancers. About the study: Partial responses were achieved by three patients: one hepatocellular carcinoma, two cutaneous melanoma.

Libraries were prepared by immunoSEQ multiplex PCR; TCRdb keeps only in-frame clonotypes and omits some of them. The table includes about 34,000 clones, approximately 80% detected once. Germline V gene data show CDR1 as SNHLY and CDR2 as FYNNEI. The CDR3 is 13 amino acids. Between the trimmed V and J ends, which lost 4 bases and 5 bases, there was a span of 11 bases. This sequence was found in an adult with an advanced solid tumor such as melanoma, head and neck, liver or kidney cancer. The chain joins TRBV2 to TRBJ2-5; D unresolved. Sequencing used CD4+ or CD8+ T cells sorted from blood, obtained in a trial of the OX40 agonist ivuxolimab. The CDR3 coding sequence is TGTGCCAGCAGTGCGGTGGGAACCGAGACCCAGTACTTC. Translated: CASSAVGTETQYF.